This T cell receptor beta chain comes out of a study of T-cell memory formation after mild COVID-19. Study-wide context: For the most part, TCR clusters were specific to one donor. Notes on the study in general: Later expanders leaned CD4+, whereas clones that contracted between day 15 and 85 were balanced CD4/CD8. For contracting clones, CD4+ ones sat mainly in CM and EM, CD8+ in EMRA.

V gave up 1 base and J gave up 8 bases, with 9 bases separating them. The CDR3 consists of 13 residues. The germline CDR1 and CDR2 sequences are LGHDT and YNNKEL (reference sequence). Using constant-segment primers, 5'RACE produced TCR alpha and TCR beta cDNA libraries carrying sample barcodes and UMIs. TCRdb re-called the 5' RACE reads with MiXCR, one entry per CDR3 protein. The sample contains roughly 550,000 distinct CDR3 sequences, over 20% of which appear only once. This clonotype was observed a few times. Its antigen is unknown. The rearrangement links TRBV3-1 to TRBJ2-1; no definite D call. The sequence was collected from an adult woman who had mild COVID-19 (a few samples of this study predate the infection). Cell type and time point are not known. Sequenced input: PBMCs or a T cell subset sorted from them (not recorded which). The CDR3 nucleotides read TGTGCCAGCAGCCAAGGGGTGGTGGATGAGCAGTTCTTC. Translated: CASSQGVVDEQFF.